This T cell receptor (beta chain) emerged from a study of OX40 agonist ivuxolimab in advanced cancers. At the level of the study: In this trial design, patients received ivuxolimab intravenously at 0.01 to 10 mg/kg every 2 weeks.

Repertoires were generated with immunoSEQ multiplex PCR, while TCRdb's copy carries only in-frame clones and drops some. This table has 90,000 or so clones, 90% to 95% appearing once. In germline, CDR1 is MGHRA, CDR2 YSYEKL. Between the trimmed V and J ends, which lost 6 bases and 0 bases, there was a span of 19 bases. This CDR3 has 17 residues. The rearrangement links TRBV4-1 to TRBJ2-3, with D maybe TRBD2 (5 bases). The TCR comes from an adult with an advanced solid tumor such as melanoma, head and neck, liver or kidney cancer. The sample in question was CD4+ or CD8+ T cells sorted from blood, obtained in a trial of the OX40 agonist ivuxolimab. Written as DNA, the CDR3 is TGCGCCAGCAGGTTAAACGGTGGAGGATTAAGCACAGATACGCAGTATTTT. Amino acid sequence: CASRLNGGGLSTDTQYF.